The entry below gives a single T cell receptor (beta chain) sequence along with its context. CDR1 and CDR2 (germline): MNHEY, SVGAGI. V was shortened by 8 bases and J by 4 bases, with 19 bases between the two germline ends. The CDR3 is 15 residues long. This entry is derived from a study of blood T cell repertoires in COVID-19. The wider study: Whether acute or convalescent, the COVID-19 samples came from the United States, Italy and Spain. Sources were T cells, B-cell-depleted T cells, or PBMCs; the material itself was cDNA or gDNA.

Source study methods: It was from reference gene primer amplification that nucleated cell counts were estimated. Measured with immunoSEQ multiplex PCR; TCRdb has only the in-frame clones, and not every one. V, J and clone size reflect that table, while D and trimming were determined from the DNA. The sample lists approximately 66,000 clones; roughly 86% were seen once. Sample: peripheral blood. The chain couples TRBV6-5 to TRBJ2-3, with a possible D match to TRBD2 (5 bases). The sequence was collected from a man in his sixties with acute or convalescent COVID-19. This CDR3 is CASANRGLNADTQYF. In DNA, the CDR3 is TGTGCCAGCGCCAATCGCGGGCTGAATGCAGATACGCAGTATTTT.